Listed below are T cell receptor beta chains from one sample, sequenced in a study of blood T cell repertoires in COVID-19. Repertoires were generated with immunoSEQ multiplex PCR, while TCRdb's copy carries only in-frame clones and drops some. The sample yields roughly 100,000 clones, 81% seen once. Material for sequencing was peripheral blood. These receptors all stem from a woman aged 70 to 79 with acute or convalescent COVID-19. The CDR3 runs from the conserved cysteine through the conserved F or W. The D gene is left open where the match is weak. Expanded clones are given a class, and other clones once, few, many or no size at all.

abundance: NA; v_gene: TRBV19; d_gene: TRBD1; j_gene: TRBJ1-5; CDR3aa: CASRHSDRGLDQPQHF; CDR3nt: TGTGCCAGTAGACACTCGGACAGGGGGCTTGATCAGCCCCAGCATTTT
abundance: few; v_gene: TRBV7-2; d_gene: TRBD2; j_gene: TRBJ2-3; CDR3aa: CASSQSGGALDTQYF; CDR3nt: TGTGCCAGCAGCCAAAGCGGGGGGGCCTTGGATACGCAGTATTTT
abundance: NA; v_gene: TRBV6-5; d_gene: NA; j_gene: TRBJ1-2; CDR3aa: CASSYRSYGYTF; CDR3nt: TGTGCCAGCTCATATCGGTCTTATGGCTACACCTTC
abundance: NA; v_gene: TRBV6-2/TRBV6-3; d_gene: TRBD2; j_gene: TRBJ2-1; CDR3aa: CASSYPGTSGGAGEQFF; CDR3nt: TGTGCCAGCAGTTACCCAGGGACTAGCGGGGGGGCGGGTGAGCAGTTCTTC
abundance: once; v_gene: TRBV12-5; d_gene: NA; j_gene: TRBJ1-1; CDR3aa: CASGLATGTADTEAFF; CDR3nt: TGTGCTAGTGGTTTGGCCACAGGGACGGCTGACACTGAAGCTTTCTTT
abundance: NA; v_gene: TRBV7-2; d_gene: TRBD2; j_gene: TRBJ2-2; CDR3aa: CASSPDWTSGGAGELFF; CDR3nt: TGTGCCAGCAGCCCTGACTGGACTAGCGGGGGGGCCGGGGAGCTGTTTTTT
abundance: NA; v_gene: TRBV7-3; d_gene: NA; j_gene: TRBJ1-1; CDR3aa: CASSLGAQTEAFF; CDR3nt: TGTGCCAGCAGCTTAGGGGCACAGACTGAAGCTTTCTTT
abundance: NA; v_gene: TRBV28; d_gene: NA; j_gene: TRBJ1-6; CDR3aa: CASSLVDIYNSPLHF; CDR3nt: TGTGCCAGCAGTTTGGTCGACATCTATAATTCACCCCTCCACTTT
abundance: NA; v_gene: TRBV11-2; d_gene: NA; j_gene: TRBJ1-6; CDR3aa: CASSRSSYNSPLHF; CDR3nt: TGTGCCAGCAGCCGGAGTTCCTATAATTCACCCCTCCACTTT
abundance: NA; v_gene: TRBV27; d_gene: TRBD2; j_gene: TRBJ2-5; CDR3aa: CASSIGLDVETQYF; CDR3nt: TGTGCCAGCAGTATCGGACTAGATGTCGAGACCCAGTACTTC
abundance: NA; v_gene: TRBV18; d_gene: TRBD2; j_gene: TRBJ2-2; CDR3aa: CASSLTQTSGGGGELFF; CDR3nt: TGTGCCAGCTCACTTACCCAGACTAGCGGAGGCGGCGGGGAGCTGTTTTTT
abundance: NA; v_gene: TRBV4-1; d_gene: NA; j_gene: TRBJ1-2; CDR3aa: CASSQGLQGVYGYTF; CDR3nt: TGCGCCAGCAGCCAGGGCCTACAGGGAGTGTATGGCTACACCTTC
abundance: few; v_gene: TRBV19; d_gene: NA; j_gene: TRBJ1-5; CDR3aa: CASSRNLQGTNQPQHF; CDR3nt: TGTGCCAGTAGCCGAAACCTACAGGGTACCAATCAGCCCCAGCATTTT
abundance: few; v_gene: TRBV7-2; d_gene: NA; j_gene: TRBJ1-2; CDR3aa: CASSPLGGDYYGYTF; CDR3nt: TGTGCCAGCAGCCCGTTGGGGGGGGACTACTATGGCTACACCTTC
abundance: few; v_gene: TRBV19; d_gene: NA; j_gene: TRBJ1-6; CDR3aa: CASGPNSPLHF; CDR3nt: TGTGCCAGTGGGCCGAATTCACCCCTCCACTTT
abundance: NA; v_gene: TRBV14; d_gene: NA; j_gene: TRBJ2-1; CDR3aa: CASSQGTVSYNEQFF; CDR3nt: TGTGCCAGCAGCCAAGGGACTGTCTCCTACAATGAGCAGTTCTTC
abundance: NA; v_gene: TRBV3-1/TRBV3-2; d_gene: TRBD2; j_gene: TRBJ2-7; CDR3aa: CASSQRRERYEQYF; CDR3nt: TGTGCCAGCAGCCAGAGGCGGGAGAGGTACGAGCAGTACTTC
abundance: NA; v_gene: TRBV2; d_gene: NA; j_gene: TRBJ2-2; CDR3aa: CASSGRRTNGELFF; CDR3nt: TGTGCCAGCAGTGGACGCAGGACTAACGGGGAGCTGTTTTTT
abundance: NA; v_gene: TRBV27; d_gene: TRBD1; j_gene: TRBJ2-1; CDR3aa: CASSLDRGLGNEQFF; CDR3nt: TGTGCCAGCAGCCTAGACAGGGGGCTTGGGAATGAGCAGTTCTTC
abundance: NA; v_gene: TRBV7-9; d_gene: NA; j_gene: TRBJ1-2; CDR3aa: CASSFYRNYGYTF; CDR3nt: TGTGCCAGCAGCTTTTACAGGAACTATGGCTACACCTTC
abundance: once; v_gene: TRBV19; d_gene: TRBD1; j_gene: TRBJ2-2; CDR3aa: CASRMTGRAGELFF; CDR3nt: TGTGCCAGTAGGATGACAGGGCGGGCCGGGGAGCTGTTTTTT
abundance: NA; v_gene: TRBV24-1; d_gene: NA; j_gene: TRBJ2-1; CDR3aa: CATSDQGSEQFF; CDR3nt: TGTGCCACCAGTGATCAAGGGAGTGAGCAGTTCTTC
abundance: NA; v_gene: TRBV15; d_gene: NA; j_gene: TRBJ2-5; CDR3aa: CATSSGGTYQETQYF; CDR3nt: TGTGCCACCAGCAGTGGGGGGACGTACCAAGAGACCCAGTACTTC
abundance: NA; v_gene: TRBV5-4; d_gene: TRBD1; j_gene: TRBJ2-2; CDR3aa: CASSRGTGGAFYGELFF; CDR3nt: TGTGCCAGCAGCAGAGGCACAGGGGGCGCTTTCTACGGGGAGCTGTTTTTT
abundance: NA; v_gene: TRBV2; d_gene: NA; j_gene: TRBJ1-1; CDR3aa: CASRGQSNTEAFF; CDR3nt: TGTGCCAGCAGAGGACAGTCGAACACTGAAGCTTTCTTT
abundance: NA; v_gene: TRBV2; d_gene: TRBD2; j_gene: TRBJ2-3; CDR3aa: CASRATSGGQYF; CDR3nt: TGTGCCAGCAGGGCGACTAGCGGGGGCCAGTATTTT